The 16 T cell receptor beta chains listed next were all sequenced from one sample in a study of T cells after yellow fever vaccination. TCRdb analysed the 5' RACE reads with MiXCR anew, one entry per CDR3 protein. This table holds roughly 110,000 distinct CDR3 sequences, approximately 8.4% found once. The sequencing here drew on CD8+ T cells sorted from PBMCs, taken 45 days after the yellow fever booster vaccination. The receptors stem from a man aged 25 to 45 who received the YFV17D yellow fever vaccine.

Many counts were recorded for this clonotype. The chain links TRBV12-3 or TRBV12-4 to TRBJ1-5; no reliable D call. Between the trimmed V and J ends, which lost 3 bases and 0 bases, there was a span of 3 bases. The CDR3 runs to 13 residues. This CDR3 is CASSLYSNQPQHF. CDR3 DNA sequence: TGTGCCAGCAGTTTGTATAGCAATCAGCCCCAGCATTTT.

This clonotype showed up many times. This chain uses TRBV9 with TRBJ2-7; TRBD2 matches 10 bases. The CDR3 spans 14 residues. The ends lost 4 bases at V and 1 base at J; junction bases unmatched: 2. Germline V gene data show CDR1 as SGDLS and CDR2 as YYNGEE. CDR3 in amino acids: CASSSSGSSYEQYF. The CDR3 DNA reads as TGTGCCAGCAGCTCTAGCGGGAGTTCCTACGAGCAGTACTTC.

This chain links TRBV19 with TRBJ2-7; D possibly corresponds to TRBD2 (6 bases). This CDR3 has 14 amino acids. V was shortened by 1 base and J by 3 bases, with 10 bases between the two germline ends. From germline, CDR1 is LNHDA and CDR2 SQIVND (reference sequence). CDR3 sequence: CASSIGGSGYEQYF. In nucleotides, the CDR3 is TGTGCCAGTAGTATAGGGGGTAGCGGCTACGAGCAGTACTTC.

This clonotype was observed a few times. This sequence joins TRBV12-3 or TRBV12-4 and TRBJ1-1; 8 nucleotides line up with TRBD1. V lost 4 bases and J lost 0; bases outside the gene matches: 19. This CDR3 comprises 20 residues. The chain's CDR3 is CASSSSTPGRGRGMNTEAFF. The CDR3 DNA reads TGTGCCAGCAGTTCGTCTACCCCGGGCAGGGGGCGCGGAATGAACACTGAAGCTTTCTTT.

The sample holds a few counts of this clonotype. The chain has TRBV6-5 and TRBJ2-1; 10 nucleotides match TRBD2. Germline values: CDR1 MNHEY, CDR2 SVGAGI. This CDR3 is 16 amino acids long. Germline trimming cut 2 bases from V and 6 bases from J; bases unmatched to any gene: 7. The CDR3 DNA reads as TGTGCCAGCAGTTACCCTAGCGGGAGTGGGGGCAATGAGCAGTTCTTC. Protein product: CASSYPSGSGGNEQFF.

The V and J genes are TRBV7-6 and TRBJ2-5; TRBD1 or TRBD2 may be the D gene (5 bases each). The CDR3 consists of 16 residues. Trimming took off 4 bases at V and 2 bases at J, with 17 bases between the two ends. Germline CDR1 is SGHVS and CDR2 is FNYEAQ. CDR3 nucleotides: TGTGCCAGCAGCTGGGGACCCCCTACGGCTCAAGAGACCCAGTACTTC. It encodes CASSWGPPTAQETQYF.

There are many counts of this clonotype. The chain recombines TRBV14 with TRBJ2-7; D call uncertain. Germline V CDR1 and CDR2: SGHDN, FVKESK. Trimming cost V 6 bases and J 2 bases, with 8 bases left between them. This CDR3 is 12 amino acids long. CDR3 bases: TGTGCCAGCAGTGCCTATACCTACGAGCAGTACTTC. The encoded protein is CASSAYTYEQYF. The full variable domain, completed using reference TRBV14 and TRBJ2-7, is EAGVTQFPSHSVIEKGQTVTLRCDPISGHDNLYWYRRVMGKEIKFLLHFVKESKQDESGMPNNRFLAERTGGTYSTLKVQPAELEDSGVYFCASSAYTYEQYFGPGTRLTVT.

This clonotype came up many times. The chain couples TRBV20-1 to TRBJ2-1; no clear D. The CDR3 is 13 residues long. Trimming removed 6 bases from V and 8 bases from J, with 17 bases in between. Looked up from germline, CDR1 is DFQATT and CDR2 is SNEGSKA (reference sequence). CDR3 region: CSATHQTEYEQFF. In nucleotides, the CDR3 is TGCAGTGCCACGCATCAAACTGAGTATGAGCAGTTCTTC.

This clonotype has at least ten counts. The rearrangement joins TRBV4-3 to TRBJ2-3; no firm D call. CDR1 is LGHNA, CDR2 YSLEER, per germline. V lost 9 bases, J lost 3 bases, and 13 bases lay in between. The CDR3 is made up of 13 amino acids. The CDR3 DNA follows: TGCGCCAGTAAACAAGGTGGGACAGATACGCAGTATTTT. Translation gives CASKQGGTDTQYF.

There are many counts of this clonotype. The chain joins TRBV12-3 or TRBV12-4 to TRBJ2-5; D is unclear. The CDR3 has 12 residues. Trimming removed 8 bases from V and 1 base from J, with 8 bases in between. The CDR3 loop is CASLGSQETQYF. Written as DNA, the CDR3 is TGTGCCAGCCTCGGGTCCCAAGAGACCCAGTACTTC.

This clonotype was seen many times. The chain uses TRBV27 and TRBJ1-1; the D gene is possibly TRBD1 (5 bases). The germline V gene has CDR1 MNHEY and CDR2 SMNVEV (reference sequence). Trimming cost V 8 bases and J 0 bases, with 22 bases left between them. The CDR3 length is 17 residues. The CDR3 nucleotides read TGTGCCAGCTGCCCTTCCGGGGGGTTAGGGATGAACACTGAAGCTTTCTTT. Translated, it gives CASCPSGGLGMNTEAFF.

This clonotype was found many times. V and J are TRBV6-1 and TRBJ2-7; TRBD1 might be the D (6 bases). Germline V CDR1 and CDR2: MNHNS, SASEGT. V lost 5 bases to trimming and J lost 3 bases, with 20 bases between them. This CDR3 is built from 16 residues. Here the CDR3 DNA reads TGTGCCAGCAGTCGACCCCCAGACAGGCAGGGCTACGAGCAGTACTTC. It encodes CASSRPPDRQGYEQYF.

The table lists this clonotype with many counts. This chain links TRBV5-1 with TRBJ2-7; D not resolved. This CDR3 comprises 14 residues. With 0 bases removed from V and 6 bases from J, the gap between germline ends came to 13 bases. Germline CDR1 SGHRS, CDR2 YFSETQ. The CDR3 loop reads CASSLDNLGREQYF. The CDR3 nucleotides are TGCGCCAGCAGCTTGGATAATCTAGGTCGCGAGCAGTACTTC.

The chain recombines TRBV11-2 with TRBJ2-2, with a tentative D call TRBD1 (6 bases). Germline lookup yields CDR1 SGHAT and CDR2 FQNNGV. V gave up 7 bases and J gave up 4 bases, with 13 bases separating them. The CDR3 runs 14 residues. This CDR3 is CASNWGQRTGELFF. For the CDR3, the DNA is TGTGCCAGCAACTGGGGACAACGCACCGGGGAGCTGTTTTTT.

Regarding this clonotype: Being one base from a much bigger clone, this may be a read error. J is TRBJ1-1 and V is TRBV7-3; D might be TRBD1 (5 bases). The germline CDR1 and CDR2 sequences are SGHTA and FQGTGA. CDR3 length equals 13 residues. CDR3 region: CASGSGMKTEAFF. CDR3 nucleotide sequence: TGTGCCAGCGGCTCAGGGATGAAGACTGAAGCTTTCTTT.

This clonotype has at least ten counts. The V gene is TRBV11-3, the J gene TRBJ2-1, with 14 bases aligning to TRBD2. In germline, CDR1 is SGHNT, CDR2 YENEEA. CDR3 length: 16 amino acids. V lost 8 bases, J lost 5 bases, and 8 bases stayed unmatched. The CDR3 DNA follows: TGTGCCAGCTCGGGACTAGCGGGAGAACCGCACAATGAGCAGTTCTTC. Translation gives CASSGLAGEPHNEQFF.